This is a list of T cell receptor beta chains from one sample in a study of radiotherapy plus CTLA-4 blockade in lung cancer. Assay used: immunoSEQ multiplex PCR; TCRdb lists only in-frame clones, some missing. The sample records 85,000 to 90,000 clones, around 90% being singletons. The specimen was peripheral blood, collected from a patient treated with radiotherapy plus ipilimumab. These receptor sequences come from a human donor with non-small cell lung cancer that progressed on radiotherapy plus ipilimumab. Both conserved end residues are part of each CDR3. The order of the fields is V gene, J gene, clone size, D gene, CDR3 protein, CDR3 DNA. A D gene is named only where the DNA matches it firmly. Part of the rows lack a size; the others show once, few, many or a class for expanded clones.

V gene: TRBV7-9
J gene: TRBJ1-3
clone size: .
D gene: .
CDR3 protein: CASSLWSGQGNTIYF
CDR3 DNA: TGTGCCAGCAGCTTATGGTCGGGGCAGGGGAACACCATATATTTT

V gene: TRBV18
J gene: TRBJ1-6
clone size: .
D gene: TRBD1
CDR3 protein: CASGEQGAAGSPLHF
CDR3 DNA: TGTGCCAGCGGTGAACAGGGGGCAGCTGGTTCACCCCTCCACTTT

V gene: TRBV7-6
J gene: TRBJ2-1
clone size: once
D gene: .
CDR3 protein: CASRRDRQAPGNEQFF
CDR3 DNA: TGTGCCAGCAGGCGCGACAGACAGGCCCCAGGGAATGAGCAGTTCTTC

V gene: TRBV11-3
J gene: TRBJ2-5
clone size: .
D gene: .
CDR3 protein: CASSPGALTQYF
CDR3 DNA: TGTGCCAGCAGCCCAGGAGCCCTAACCCAGTACTTC

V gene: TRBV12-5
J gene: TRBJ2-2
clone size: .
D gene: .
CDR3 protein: CASGPGLIGELFF
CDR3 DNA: TGTGCTAGTGGTCCCGGGCTAATCGGGGAGCTGTTTTTT

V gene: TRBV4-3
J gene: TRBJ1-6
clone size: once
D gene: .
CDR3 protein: CASSQEADSSYNSPLHF
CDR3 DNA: TGCGCCAGCAGCCAAGAGGCAGATAGCTCCTATAATTCACCCCTCCACTTT

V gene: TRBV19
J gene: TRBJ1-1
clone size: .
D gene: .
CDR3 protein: CASSMGPGQNTEAFF
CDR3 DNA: TGTGCCAGTAGTATGGGCCCGGGACAGAACACTGAAGCTTTCTTT

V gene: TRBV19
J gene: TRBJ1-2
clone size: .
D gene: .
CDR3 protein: CASTSFGQGYGYTF
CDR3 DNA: TGTGCCAGTACTAGCTTCGGGCAGGGGTATGGCTACACCTTC

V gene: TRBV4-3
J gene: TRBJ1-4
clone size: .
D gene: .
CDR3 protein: CASSQAGSQREKLFF
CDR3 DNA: TGCGCCAGCAGCCAAGCAGGTTCTCAGCGCGAAAAACTGTTTTTT

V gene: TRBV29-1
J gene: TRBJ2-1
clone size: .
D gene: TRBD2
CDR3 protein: CSVYASGIMNEQFF
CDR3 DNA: TGCAGCGTTTATGCTAGCGGGATTATGAATGAGCAGTTCTTC

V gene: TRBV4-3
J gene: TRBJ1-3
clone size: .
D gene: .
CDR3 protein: CASSQGVGGSGNTIYF
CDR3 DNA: TGCGCCAGCAGCCAGGGGGTGGGAGGCTCTGGAAACACCATATATTTT

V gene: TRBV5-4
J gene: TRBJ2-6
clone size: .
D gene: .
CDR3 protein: CASSLDRAGANVLTF
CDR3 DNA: TGTGCCAGCAGCTTGGACAGGGCTGGGGCCAACGTCCTGACTTTC

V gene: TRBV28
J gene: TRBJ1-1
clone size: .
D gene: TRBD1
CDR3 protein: CASITPQGVGNTEAFF
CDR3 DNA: TGTGCCAGCATTACTCCACAGGGGGTCGGGAACACTGAAGCTTTCTTT

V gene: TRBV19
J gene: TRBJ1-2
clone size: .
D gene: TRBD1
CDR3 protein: CASTNRGQGPVTYGYTF
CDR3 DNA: TGTGCCAGTACCAACAGGGGGCAGGGGCCCGTCACCTATGGCTACACCTTC

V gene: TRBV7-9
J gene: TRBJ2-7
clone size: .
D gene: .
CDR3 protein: CASSRQQEQYF
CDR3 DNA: TGTGCCAGCAGCCGACAGCAGGAGCAGTACTTC

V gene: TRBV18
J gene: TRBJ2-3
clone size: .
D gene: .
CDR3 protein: CASSPPSGARDTQYF
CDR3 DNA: TGTGCCAGCTCACCACCTTCCGGGGCCCGGGATACGCAGTATTTT

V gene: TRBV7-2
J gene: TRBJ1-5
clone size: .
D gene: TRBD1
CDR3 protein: CASSEMTGSINQPQHF
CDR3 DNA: TGTGCCAGCAGCGAAATGACAGGGAGTATCAATCAGCCCCAGCATTTT

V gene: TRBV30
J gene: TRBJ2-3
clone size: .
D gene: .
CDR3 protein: CAWSVLPEDIWGPDTQYF
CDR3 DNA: TGTGCCTGGAGTGTACTCCCCGAGGACATCTGGGGGCCAGATACGCAGTATTTT

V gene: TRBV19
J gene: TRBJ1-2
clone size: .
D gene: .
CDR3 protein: CASSTFGGSANYGYTF
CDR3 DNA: TGTGCCAGTAGTACCTTCGGGGGATCAGCTAACTATGGCTACACCTTC

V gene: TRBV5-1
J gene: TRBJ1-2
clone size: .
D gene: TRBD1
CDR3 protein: CASTGGQGTVYTF
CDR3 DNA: TGCGCCAGCACCGGAGGACAGGGGACTGTCTACACCTTC

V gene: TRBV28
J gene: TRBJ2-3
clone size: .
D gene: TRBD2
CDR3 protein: CASNPYNYGTRFRTDTQYF
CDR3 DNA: TGTGCCAGCAACCCCTATAATTACGGGACTAGATTTAGGACAGATACGCAGTATTTT

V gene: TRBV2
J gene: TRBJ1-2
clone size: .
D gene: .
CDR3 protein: CASSPDRMAGYTF
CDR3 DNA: TGTGCCAGCAGCCCCGACAGGATGGCTGGCTACACCTTC

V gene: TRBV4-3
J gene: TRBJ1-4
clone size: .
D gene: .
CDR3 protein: CASSQAEKLFF
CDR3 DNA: TGCGCCAGCAGCCAAGCCGAAAAACTGTTTTTT

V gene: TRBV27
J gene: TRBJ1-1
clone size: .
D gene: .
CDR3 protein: CASRYGTATEAFF
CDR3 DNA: TGTGCCAGCAGATACGGGACGGCCACTGAAGCTTTCTTT